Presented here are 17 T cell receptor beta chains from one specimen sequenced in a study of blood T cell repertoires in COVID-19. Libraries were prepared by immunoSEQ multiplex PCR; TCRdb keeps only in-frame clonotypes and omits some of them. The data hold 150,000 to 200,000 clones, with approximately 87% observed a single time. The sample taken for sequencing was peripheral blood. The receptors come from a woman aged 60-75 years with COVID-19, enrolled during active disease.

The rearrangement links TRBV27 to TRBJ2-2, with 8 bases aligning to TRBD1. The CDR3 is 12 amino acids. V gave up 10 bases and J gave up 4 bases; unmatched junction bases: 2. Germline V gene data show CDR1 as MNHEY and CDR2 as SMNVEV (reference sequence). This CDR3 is CATTGVTGELFF. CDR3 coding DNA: TGTGCCACGACAGGGGTCACCGGGGAGCTGTTTTTT.

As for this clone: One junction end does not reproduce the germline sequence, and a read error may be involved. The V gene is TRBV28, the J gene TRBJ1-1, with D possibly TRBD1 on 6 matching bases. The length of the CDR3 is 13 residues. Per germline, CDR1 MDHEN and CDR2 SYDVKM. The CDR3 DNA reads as TGTGTCAGCAGTTTCAGGGGAAACACTGAAGCTTTCTTT. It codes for CVSSFRGNTEAFF.

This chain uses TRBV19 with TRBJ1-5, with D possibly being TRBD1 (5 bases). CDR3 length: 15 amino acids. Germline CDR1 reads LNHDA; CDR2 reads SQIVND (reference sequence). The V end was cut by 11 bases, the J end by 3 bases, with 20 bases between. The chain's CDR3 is CASLSGGEANQPQHF. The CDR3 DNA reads TGTGCCTCGCTATCGGGAGGGGAGGCCAATCAGCCCCAGCATTTT.

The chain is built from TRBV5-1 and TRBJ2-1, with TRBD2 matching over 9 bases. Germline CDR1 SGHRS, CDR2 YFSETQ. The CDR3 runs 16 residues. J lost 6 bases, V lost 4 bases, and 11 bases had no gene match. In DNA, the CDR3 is TGCGCCAGCAGCCCGGGGGCGGGAGGGCCGATCAATGAGCAGTTCTTC. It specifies CASSPGAGGPINEQFF.

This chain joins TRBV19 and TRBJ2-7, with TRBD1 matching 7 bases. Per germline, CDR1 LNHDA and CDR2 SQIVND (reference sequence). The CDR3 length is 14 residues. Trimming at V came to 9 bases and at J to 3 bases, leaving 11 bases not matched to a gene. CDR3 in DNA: TGTGCCAGCCGCACGGCAGGGGGAAACTACGAGCAGTACTTC. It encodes CASRTAGGNYEQYF. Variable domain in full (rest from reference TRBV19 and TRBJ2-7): DGGITQSPKYLFRKEGQNVTLSCEQNLNHDAMYWYRQDPGQGLRLIYYSQIVNDFQKGDIAEGYSVSREKKESFPLTVTSAQKNPTAFYLCASRTAGGNYEQYFGPGTRLTVT.

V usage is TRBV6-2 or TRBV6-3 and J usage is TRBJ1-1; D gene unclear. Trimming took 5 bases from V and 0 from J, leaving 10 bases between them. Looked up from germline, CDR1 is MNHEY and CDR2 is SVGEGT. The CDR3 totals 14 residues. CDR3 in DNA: TGTGCCAGCAGTATTCGGGGTTTGAACACTGAAGCTTTCTTT. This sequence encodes CASSIRGLNTEAFF.

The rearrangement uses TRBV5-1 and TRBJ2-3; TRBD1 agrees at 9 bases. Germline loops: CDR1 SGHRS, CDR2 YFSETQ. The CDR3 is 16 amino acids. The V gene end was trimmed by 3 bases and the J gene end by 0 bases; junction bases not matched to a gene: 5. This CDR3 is CASSSTGGMSTDTQYF. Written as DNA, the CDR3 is TGCGCCAGCAGCTCGACAGGGGGAATGAGCACAGATACGCAGTATTTT.

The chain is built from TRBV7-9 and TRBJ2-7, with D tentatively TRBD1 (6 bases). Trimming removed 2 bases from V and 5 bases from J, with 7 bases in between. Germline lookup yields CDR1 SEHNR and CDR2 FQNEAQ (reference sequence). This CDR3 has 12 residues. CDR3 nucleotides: TGTGCCAGCAGCTTAAGGACAGACGAGCAGTACTTC. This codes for CASSLRTDEQYF.

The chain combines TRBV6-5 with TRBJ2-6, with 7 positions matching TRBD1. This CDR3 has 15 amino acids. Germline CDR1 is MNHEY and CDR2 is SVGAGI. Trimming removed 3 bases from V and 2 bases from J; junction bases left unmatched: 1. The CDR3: CASSYTGAGANVLTF. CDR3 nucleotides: TGTGCCAGCAGTTATACAGGGGCTGGGGCCAACGTCCTGACTTTC.

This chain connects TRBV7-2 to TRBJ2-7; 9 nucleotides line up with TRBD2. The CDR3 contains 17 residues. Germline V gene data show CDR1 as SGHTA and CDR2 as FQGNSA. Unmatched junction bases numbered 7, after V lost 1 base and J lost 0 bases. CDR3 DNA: TGTGCCAGCAGCTTAGTCCCCGGACTAGCGTACTCCTACGAGCAGTACTTC. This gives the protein CASSLVPGLAYSYEQYF.

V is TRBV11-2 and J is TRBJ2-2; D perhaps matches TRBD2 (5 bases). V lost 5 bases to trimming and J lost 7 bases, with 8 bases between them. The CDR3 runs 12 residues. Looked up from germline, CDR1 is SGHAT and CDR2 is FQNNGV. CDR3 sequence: CASSHTSGELFF. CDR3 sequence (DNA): TGTGCCAGCAGCCATACTAGCGGGGAGCTGTTTTTT.

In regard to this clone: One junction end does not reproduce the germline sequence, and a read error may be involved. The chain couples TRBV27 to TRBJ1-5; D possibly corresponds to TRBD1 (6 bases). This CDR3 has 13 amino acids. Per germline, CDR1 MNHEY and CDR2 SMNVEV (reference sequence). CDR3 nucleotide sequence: TGTGCCAGCAGTCTATCTACAGGGAATTACCAGCATTTT. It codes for CASSLSTGNYQHF.

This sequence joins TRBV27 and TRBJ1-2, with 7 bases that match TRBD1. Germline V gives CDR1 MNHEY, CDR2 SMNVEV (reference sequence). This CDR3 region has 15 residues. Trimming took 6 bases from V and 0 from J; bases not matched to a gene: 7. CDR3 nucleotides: TGTGCCAGCAGACCCACAGGGGAACCTAACTATGGCTACACCTTC. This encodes CASRPTGEPNYGYTF.

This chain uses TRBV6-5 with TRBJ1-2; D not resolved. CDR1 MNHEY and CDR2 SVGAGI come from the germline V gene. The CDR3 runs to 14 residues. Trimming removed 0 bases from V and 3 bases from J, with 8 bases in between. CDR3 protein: CASSYSRSDYGYTF. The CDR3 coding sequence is TGTGCCAGCAGTTACTCGAGGTCAGACTATGGCTACACCTTC.

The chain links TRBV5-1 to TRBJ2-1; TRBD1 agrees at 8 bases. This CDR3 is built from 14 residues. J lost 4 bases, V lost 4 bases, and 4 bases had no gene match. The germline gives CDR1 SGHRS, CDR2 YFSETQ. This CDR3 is CASSQGALYNEQFF. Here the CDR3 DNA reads TGCGCCAGCAGCCAGGGGGCGTTATACAATGAGCAGTTCTTC. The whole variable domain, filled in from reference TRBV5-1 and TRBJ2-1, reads KAGVTQTPRYLIKTRGQQVTLSCSPISGHRSVSWYQQTPGQGLQFLFEYFSETQRNKGNFPGRFSGRQFSNSRSEMNVSTLELGDSALYLCASSQGALYNEQFFGPGTRLTVL.

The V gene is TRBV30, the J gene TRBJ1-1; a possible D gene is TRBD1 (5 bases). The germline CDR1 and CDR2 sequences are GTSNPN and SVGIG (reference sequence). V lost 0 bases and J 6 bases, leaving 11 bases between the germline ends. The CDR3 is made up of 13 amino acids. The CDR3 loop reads CAWSVGTLSEAFF. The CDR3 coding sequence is TGTGCCTGGAGTGTAGGGACTCTCTCTGAAGCTTTCTTT.

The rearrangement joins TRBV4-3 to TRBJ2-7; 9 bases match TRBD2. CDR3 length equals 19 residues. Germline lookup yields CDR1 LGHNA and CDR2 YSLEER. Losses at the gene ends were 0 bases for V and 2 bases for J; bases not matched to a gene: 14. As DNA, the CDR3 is TGCGCCAGCAGCCAAGATCTAACGGCGGGAGGGTCCAGAACCTACGAGCAGTACTTC. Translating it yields CASSQDLTAGGSRTYEQYF.